Listed here are 15 T cell receptor beta chains from one sample, sequenced in a study of cytomegalovirus exposure and HLA in healthy donors (dated by TCRdb to 2015 to 2018). Libraries came from the immunoSEQ multiplex PCR assay. A mixture of 60 forward primers for TCR Vbeta segments and 13 reverse primers for TCR Jbeta segments was used in the multiplex PCR. What TCRdb holds here is the immuneACCESS table cut down to in-frame rearrangements. Part of the clones is not present; checked against another copy, under half of the missing clones reflect an unresolved V gene, and the others are unexplained. Counted in this sample were around 160,000 clones; roughly four fifths of them appeared once. The top ten clones comprise approximately 1% of the sample. Specimen: PBMCs. The receptors stem from a woman aged 40 to 50 in good health and CMV-seronegative.

J is TRBJ1-1 and V is TRBV5-1; unclear D gene. Germline values: CDR1 SGHRS, CDR2 YFSETQ. V dropped 5 bases and J dropped 0 bases, with 11 bases sitting between them. CDR3 length equals 14 residues. The DNA of the CDR3 is TGCGCCAGCAGAGGGAGAGGTATGAACACTGAAGCTTTCTTT. It translates to CASRGRGMNTEAFF.

The rearrangement joins TRBV7-6 to TRBJ2-7; 10 bases map to TRBD2. There are 14 residues in the CDR3. Germline loops: CDR1 SGHVS, CDR2 FNYEAQ. Losses at the gene ends were 3 bases for V and 6 bases for J; bases not matched to a gene: 5. CDR3 nucleotide sequence: TGTGCCAGCAGCTTCAGCGGGAGGGCCTCCGAGCAGTACTTC. It yields the protein CASSFSGRASEQYF.

A few counts support this clone. The chain has TRBV6-1 and TRBJ1-2; no firm D call. Germline V gives CDR1 MNHNS, CDR2 SASEGT. The length of the CDR3 is 14 residues. V was cut by 3 bases and J by 0 bases, with 8 bases left in between. CDR3 DNA sequence: TGTGCCAGCAGTGAGGCAGATACTAACTATGGCTACACCTTC. The encoded protein is CASSEADTNYGYTF.

The chain couples TRBV7-8 to TRBJ2-1, with 8 nucleotides matching TRBD2. CDR1 is SGHVS, CDR2 FQNEAQ, per germline. The CDR3 consists of 17 residues. V lost 1 base to trimming and J lost 5 bases; unmatched junction nucleotides: 10. The CDR3 spells CASSLEGIAGRNNEQFF. The CDR3 region has the DNA TGTGCCAGCAGCTTAGAGGGGATAGCGGGAAGGAACAATGAGCAGTTCTTC.

V gene TRBV5-8 combines with J gene TRBJ2-1; 14 positions agree with TRBD2. The CDR3 runs 18 residues. Germline V gives CDR1 SGHTS, CDR2 YDEGEE. With 0 bases clipped from V and 6 bases from J, the junction kept 8 bases outside the gene matches. The CDR3 sequence is CASSLALTSGRAFNEQFF. DNA for the CDR3: TGTGCCAGCAGCTTGGCCCTGACTAGCGGGAGGGCCTTCAATGAGCAGTTCTTC.

This rearrangement joins TRBV2 to TRBJ1-5; D is possibly TRBD1 (6 bases). CDR3 length: 11 residues. V was cut by 4 bases and J by 14 bases, with 12 bases left in between. The V gene's germline CDR1 is SNHLY and CDR2 FYNNEI. Here the CDR3 DNA reads TGTGCCAGCAGTGGGGGGGGCTCGGAGCATTTT. This codes for CASSGGGSEHF. Combining the CDR3 with reference TRBV2 and TRBJ1-5 gives the whole variable domain EPEVTQTPSHQVTQMGQEVILRCVPISNHLYFYWYRQILGQKVEFLVSFYNNEISEKSEIFDDQFSVERPDGSNFTLKIRSTKLEDSAMYFCASSGGGSEHFGDGTRLSIL.

The chain is built from TRBV30 and TRBJ2-4; D possibly corresponds to TRBD1 (5 bases). Trimming left V 3 bases short and J 2 bases short, with 8 bases between. This CDR3 contains 13 residues. Germline V lookup: CDR1 GTSNPN, CDR2 SVGIG (reference sequence). The CDR3 nucleotides read TGTGCCTGGAGCCAGGGCACCAAAAACATTCAGTACTTC. This codes for CAWSQGTKNIQYF.

The chain combines TRBV5-4 with TRBJ2-3, with 8 positions matching TRBD2. V shed 4 bases and J 2 bases; nucleotides not matched to a gene: 9. Germline CDR1 reads SGHNT; CDR2 reads YYREEE (reference sequence). This CDR3 region has 16 residues. CDR3 coding DNA: TGTGCCAGCAGCCGGGAGGATAGCGGGATCACAGATACGCAGTATTTT. Protein: CASSREDSGITDTQYF.

The chain joins TRBV29-1 to TRBJ2-1; 9 bases align to TRBD1. The V segment lost 4 bases and the J segment 7 bases; nucleotides outside the gene matches: 8. Germline V CDR1 and CDR2: SQVTM, ANQGSEA. The CDR3 totals 14 residues. The CDR3 loop is CSVAEGQGTNEQFF. As DNA, the CDR3 is TGCAGCGTTGCTGAGGGACAGGGAACGAATGAGCAGTTCTTC.

This chain uses TRBV5-4 with TRBJ2-7; 14 nucleotides agree with TRBD2. Losses at the gene ends were 3 bases for V and 2 bases for J; bases not matched to a gene: 7. Germline CDR1 is SGHNT and CDR2 is YYREEE (reference sequence). CDR3 length: 17 residues. CDR3 in amino acids: CASSSGTSGSAPYEQYF. In DNA, the CDR3 is TGTGCCAGCAGCTCCGGGACTAGCGGGAGCGCACCCTACGAGCAGTACTTC.

V is TRBV5-1 and J is TRBJ2-3, with a possible D match to TRBD1 (6 bases). This CDR3 region has 16 residues. Germline-derived CDR1 and CDR2 are SGHRS and YFSETQ. Trimming left V 1 base short and J 2 bases short, with 14 bases between. In nucleotides, the CDR3 is TGCGCCAGCAGCTTGACCCCAGGGGATTCCACAGATACGCAGTATTTT. Translated: CASSLTPGDSTDTQYF.

CDR3 nucleotides: TGTGCCAGCAGCGTCGGGACAGGGGAGAATGAGCAGTTCTTC. Protein: CASSVGTGENEQFF. This rearrangement joins TRBV9 to TRBJ2-1, with 10 bases aligning to TRBD1. The ends lost 2 bases at V and 7 bases at J; junction bases unmatched: 3. Per the germline V gene, CDR1 is SGDLS and CDR2 is YYNGEE. This CDR3 is built from 14 residues.

This rearrangement joins TRBV12-2 to TRBJ2-3; the D segment call TRBD2 is taken from the table without a DNA check. TRBV12-2 is listed as a pseudogene. The CDR3 consists of 12 residues. CDR3 protein: CASRLDGGTQYF. CDR3 bases: TGTGCAAGTCGCTTAGATGGAGGTACGCAGTATTTT.

This sequence joins TRBV5-1 and TRBJ2-3, with 14 bases matching TRBD2. Germline V gives CDR1 SGHRS, CDR2 YFSETQ. The CDR3 is 19 amino acids. V shed 3 bases and J 3 bases; nucleotides not matched to a gene: 12. The DNA of the CDR3 is TGCGCCAGCAGCTACGGACTAGCGGGGGGCCTGACTTTGACAGATACGCAGTATTTT. It is translated as CASSYGLAGGLTLTDTQYF.

The CDR3 loop reads CASSILAGDPTNTGELFF. The CDR3 DNA is TGTGCCAGCTCGATTCTAGCGGGAGACCCCACGAACACCGGGGAGCTGTTTTTT. This sequence joins TRBV18 and TRBJ2-2, with 10 nucleotides matching TRBD2. CDR1 is KGHSH, CDR2 LQKENI, per germline. J lost 0 bases, V lost 6 bases, and 10 bases had no gene match. The CDR3 runs 18 residues.